The 15 T cell receptor beta chains below all came from one sample that was sequenced in a study of blood T cell repertoires in COVID-19. Clones were sequenced by immunoSEQ multiplex PCR, and TCRdb holds only the in-frame ones, with some missing. The sample includes about 84,000 clones, 83% seen only once; the top ten take 39%. The sample was peripheral blood. Source of these receptors: a man aged 80 or over with active or convalescent COVID-19.

A single count supports this clone. The V and J genes are TRBV19 and TRBJ2-5, with 8 nucleotides matching TRBD2. Germline CDR1 and CDR2: LNHDA and SQIVND (reference sequence). The CDR3 totals 14 residues. The ends lost 6 bases at V and 4 bases at J; junction bases unmatched: 7. CDR3 sequence: CASRNGGAAETQYF. The CDR3 DNA reads as TGTGCCAGTAGAAACGGGGGGGCCGCAGAGACCCAGTACTTC.

The rearrangement links TRBV10-3 to TRBJ1-2; 7 bases align to TRBD1. CDR1 is ENHRY, CDR2 SYGVKD, per germline. V lost 6 bases, J lost 4 bases, and 8 bases stayed unmatched. The CDR3 extends over 14 amino acids. In DNA, the CDR3 is TGTGCCATCAGCCCTGAACAGGGGACCTATGGCTACACCTTC. Its translation is CAISPEQGTYGYTF.

The count of this clone is one. The CDR3 protein is CASSVAGTAPLETQYF. The CDR3 coding sequence is TGTGCCAGCAGCGTAGCGGGGACAGCACCTTTAGAGACCCAGTACTTC. The chain employs TRBV9 and TRBJ2-5, with 7 nucleotides matching TRBD1. This CDR3 is built from 16 residues. CDR1 SGDLS and CDR2 YYNGEE come from the germline V gene. The junction had 9 bases not matched to a gene; V was cut back by 0 bases and J by 4 bases.

This chain joins TRBV6-4 and TRBJ1-5, with D maybe TRBD1 (6 bases). V dropped 2 bases and J dropped 1 base, with 21 bases sitting between them. In germline, CDR1 is MRHNA, CDR2 SNTAGT. CDR3 size: 19 residues. In nucleotides, the CDR3 is TGTGCCAGCAGTGACCCGAAGGGGGTACAGCCCCCAAGCAATCAGCCCCAGCATTTT. Translating gives CASSDPKGVQPPSNQPQHF.

This chain joins TRBV11-2 and TRBJ1-2, with 7 positions matching TRBD1. This CDR3 contains 16 residues. The trim removed 1 base at V and 0 bases at J, leaving 5 bases unmatched. Germline V gives CDR1 SGHAT, CDR2 FQNNGV. CDR3 nucleotide sequence: TGTGCCAGCAGCTTAGGCTGGGGACAGTCTAACTATGGCTACACCTTC. Translated: CASSLGWGQSNYGYTF.

The rearrangement uses TRBV11-2 and TRBJ2-1, with D perhaps TRBD2 (6 bases). CDR3 length: 15 residues. V was shortened by 1 base and J by 7 bases, with 14 bases between the two germline ends. Germline values: CDR1 SGHAT, CDR2 FQNNGV. CDR3 protein: CASSLVGKGGNEQFF. The CDR3 nucleotides read TGTGCCAGCAGCTTAGTAGGGAAAGGAGGGAATGAGCAGTTCTTC.

V gene TRBV7-6 combines with J gene TRBJ2-7, with TRBD2 identical over 11 bases. CDR1 SGHVS and CDR2 FNYEAQ come from the germline V gene. The trim removed 5 bases at V and 3 bases at J, leaving 9 bases unmatched. The CDR3 length is 16 residues. CDR3 nucleotide sequence: TGTGCCAGCAGCGCCCGCTCCGGGACTAGCGGCTACGAGCAGTACTTC. This sequence encodes CASSARSGTSGYEQYF.

The chain is built from TRBV6-2 or TRBV6-3 and TRBJ1-2; 7 bases map to TRBD1. Germline CDR1 reads MNHEY; CDR2 reads SVGEGT. V shed 6 bases and J 5 bases; nucleotides not matched to a gene: 6. The CDR3 contains 13 residues. The CDR3 reads CASRPRTGYGYTF. In DNA, the CDR3 is TGTGCCAGCAGGCCTAGGACAGGTTATGGCTACACCTTC.

The chain recombines TRBV19 with TRBJ2-1, with D unclear. This CDR3 spans 17 amino acids. Trimming cost V 5 bases and J 1 base, with 18 bases left between them. Germline V gives CDR1 LNHDA, CDR2 SQIVND (reference sequence). For the CDR3, the DNA is TGTGCCAGTAGTTCCCTTCTTGAGGCGGTTTCCTACAATGAGCAGTTCTTC. Protein sequence: CASSSLLEAVSYNEQFF. Drawing the rest from reference TRBV19 and TRBJ2-1, the complete variable domain is DGGITQSPKYLFRKEGQNVTLSCEQNLNHDAMYWYRQDPGQGLRLIYYSQIVNDFQKGDIAEGYSVSREKKESFPLTVTSAQKNPTAFYLCASSSLLEAVSYNEQFFGPGTRLTVL.

This rearrangement joins TRBV23-1 to TRBJ1-1, with D maybe TRBD1 (5 bases). TRBV23-1 is labeled an ORF, and its function is uncertain. This CDR3 is 15 amino acids long. With 2 bases removed from V and 3 bases from J, the gap between germline ends came to 13 bases. The CDR3 reads CASSQIGQRDTEAFF. DNA for the CDR3: TGCGCCAGCAGTCAAATCGGACAAAGGGACACTGAAGCTTTCTTT.

This rearrangement joins TRBV5-1 to TRBJ1-1, with 7 bases that match TRBD1. The germline V gene encodes CDR1 SGHRS and CDR2 YFSETQ. Trimming cost V 5 bases and J 7 bases; bases outside gene matches: 14. The CDR3 is 15 amino acids. The CDR3 nucleotides read TGCGCCAGCAGTCCGACAGGGTTGATGGGGGATGAAGCTTTCTTT. This codes for CASSPTGLMGDEAFF.

The V gene is TRBV7-2, the J gene TRBJ2-1; TRBD2 aligns across 10 bases. The germline CDR1 and CDR2 sequences are SGHTA and FQGNSA. This CDR3 is 12 amino acids long. Trimming took 3 bases from V and 12 from J; bases not matched to a gene: 2. The CDR3 region is CASSLLAGVQFF. The CDR3 region has the DNA TGTGCCAGCAGCTTGCTAGCGGGAGTGCAGTTCTTC.

The chain employs TRBV19 and TRBJ1-1, with D unresolved. V was trimmed by 5 bases and J by 4 bases, leaving 20 bases between them. Germline V gene sequence: CDR1 LNHDA, CDR2 SQIVND (reference sequence). This CDR3 region has 16 residues. The CDR3 bases are TGTGCCAGTAGTCCCAGGACCGAGGTTGAGGGCACTGAAGCTTTCTTT. Translating it yields CASSPRTEVEGTEAFF.

This chain connects TRBV28 to TRBJ1-2; the match to TRBD1 covers 8 bases. J lost 10 bases, V lost 2 bases, and 15 bases had no gene match. There are 16 residues in the CDR3. Per the germline V gene, CDR1 is MDHEN and CDR2 is SYDVKM. CDR3 coding DNA: TGTGCCAGCAGTTTAAGGACAGGGCCAGCAGGGTGGGTCTACACCTTC. This encodes CASSLRTGPAGWVYTF.

This rearrangement joins TRBV27 to TRBJ2-7; a weak D match, TRBD2 (6 bases). Trimming left V 5 bases short and J 2 bases short, with 19 bases between. The CDR3 is 16 amino acids. The germline gives CDR1 MNHEY, CDR2 SMNVEV (reference sequence). In nucleotides, the CDR3 is TGTGCCAGCAGTCACCGCAGAGGGGAGGTTCCCTACGAGCAGTACTTC. Translated, it gives CASSHRRGEVPYEQYF.